Following are 11 T cell receptor beta chains from one sample sequenced in a study of T cells in Graves' hyperthyroidism and ophthalmopathy (dated by TCRdb to between 2018 and 2020). The method behind the library was multiplex PCR. The sequencer was an Illumina HiSeq 2000. The TCR beta CDR3 regions were amplified from the RNA transcripts. A first-round RT-PCR of the TCR CDR3 used the HTBI primer set with the Qiagen OneStep RT-PCR kit. TCRdb passed the public sequencing reads through fastp at Q25 and MiXCR, retaining productive beta sequences. One record per CDR3 amino acid sequence lists the most common genes and DNA. The sample has 600,000 to 650,000 distinct CDR3 sequences on record, 15% to 20% of them singletons. The top ten clonotypes cover around 4% of the sample. Sequencing input: blood. The receptors were sampled from a woman aged 30 to 39 with Graves' hyperthyroidism.

This clonotype occurred a few times. The DNA for the CDR3 is TGTGCCAGTAAGGGGTGGGAGAGCCAAGAGACCCAGTACTTC. It translates to CASKGWESQETQYF. The rearrangement uses TRBV3-1 and TRBJ2-5; D may be TRBD1 or TRBD2 (5 bases each). Germline-derived CDR1 and CDR2 are LGHDT and YNNKEL (reference sequence). Trimming took 9 bases from V and 1 from J, leaving 15 bases between them. This CDR3 region has 14 residues.

The rearrangement links TRBV19 to TRBJ2-4; D remains ambiguous. Germline V CDR1 and CDR2: LNHDA, SQIVND (reference sequence). Trimming shortened V by 3 bases and J by 5 bases, and 8 bases separated the two germline ends. The CDR3 is made up of 13 amino acids. The CDR3 DNA reads as TGTGCCAGTAGTATGAACCGTCAAAACATTCAGTACTTC. Protein sequence: CASSMNRQNIQYF.

V is TRBV19 and J is TRBJ2-1, with D perhaps matching TRBD1 or TRBD2 (6 bases each). The DNA matches TRBJ2-7 better at its end, which makes the J call doubtful. The CDR3 is made up of 15 amino acids. Germline CDR1 and CDR2: LNHDA and SQIVND (reference sequence). The CDR3 spells CASSMKGGLYNEQYF. CDR3 nucleotides: TGTGCCAGTAGTATGAAGGGGGGCTTATACAATGAGCAGTACTTC.

There are many counts of this clonotype. The chain is built from TRBV12-3 or TRBV12-4 and TRBJ2-1, with D possibly being TRBD2 (5 bases). The ends were cut back, 1 base at V and 7 bases at J, with 5 bases in the middle. The CDR3 is 12 residues long. The CDR3 sequence: CASSLGRNEQFF. The CDR3 DNA reads as TGTGCCAGCAGTTTAGGGAGGAATGAGCAGTTCTTC.

This clonotype was picked up many times. V and J are TRBV3-1 and TRBJ1-1, with D perhaps matching TRBD1 (5 bases). From germline, CDR1 is LGHDT and CDR2 YNNKEL (reference sequence). Trimming stripped 0 bases from V and 6 bases from J, with 14 bases between. The CDR3 runs 15 residues. CDR3 DNA: TGTGCCAGCAGCCAAGAACAGGCATTTGTACCTGAAGCTTTCTTT. It encodes CASSQEQAFVPEAFF.

The rearrangement joins TRBV5-1 to TRBJ2-5, with a tentative D call TRBD1 (5 bases). The V gene's germline CDR1 is SGHRS and CDR2 YFSETQ. Deletions cut 2 bases from V and 1 base from J, with 12 bases between. This CDR3 is 15 amino acids long. CDR3 sequence reads: CASSFGRGTQETQYF. CDR3 bases: TGCGCCAGCAGCTTTGGAAGGGGAACCCAAGAGACCCAGTACTTC.

This clonotype showed up many times. The V gene is TRBV19, the J gene TRBJ2-1; 10 bases line up with TRBD1. Germline-derived CDR1 and CDR2 are LNHDA and SQIVND (reference sequence). This CDR3 is built from 14 residues. Trimming at V came to 9 bases and at J to 0 bases, leaving 2 bases not matched to a gene. In DNA form, the CDR3 reads TGTGCCAGCGGGACAGGGGCCTCCTACAATGAGCAGTTCTTC. It codes for CASGTGASYNEQFF.

V gene TRBV20-1 combines with J gene TRBJ1-5; no clear D gene. V lost 3 bases and J lost 2, with 8 bases in between. The V gene's germline CDR1 is DFQATT and CDR2 SNEGSKA (reference sequence). The length of the CDR3 is 13 residues. CDR3 protein: CSARKSGNQPQHF. CDR3 DNA sequence: TGCAGTGCTAGGAAAAGTGGCAATCAGCCCCAGCATTTT.

This clonotype showed up many times. The chain recombines TRBV30 with TRBJ2-1, with 9 bases lining up with TRBD2. The CDR3 contains 16 residues. After removal of 4 bases from V and 8 bases from J, the junction contained 15 bases not matched to a gene. Looked up from germline, CDR1 is GTSNPN and CDR2 is SVGIG (reference sequence). CDR3 region: CAWTPPGLAVWDEQFF. CDR3 sequence (DNA): TGTGCCTGGACCCCCCCGGGACTAGCTGTCTGGGATGAGCAGTTCTTC.

This clonotype was detected many times. The rearrangement uses TRBV2 and TRBJ1-4, with 7 bases matching TRBD1. The junction had 9 bases not matched to a gene; V was cut back by 9 bases and J by 5 bases. Looked up from germline, CDR1 is SNHLY and CDR2 is FYNNEI. This CDR3 has 14 amino acids. The CDR3 DNA reads as TGTGCCAGTGGCGACAGGGAGGGAAATGAAAAACTGTTTTTT. This gives the protein CASGDREGNEKLFF. The full variable domain, completed using reference TRBV2 and TRBJ1-4, is EPEVTQTPSHQVTQMGQEVILRCVPISNHLYFYWYRQILGQKVEFLVSFYNNEISEKSEIFDDQFSVERPDGSNFTLKIRSTKLEDSAMYFCASGDREGNEKLFFGSGTQLSVL.

This clonotype was seen a handful of times. The J gene is TRBJ1-1, the V gene TRBV6-2 or TRBV6-3; 10 nucleotides agree with TRBD1. The CDR3 spans 15 residues. Germline V gene data show CDR1 as MNHEY and CDR2 as SVGEGT. V gave up 6 bases and J gave up 11 bases; unmatched junction bases: 15. The CDR3 DNA reads TGTGCCAGCAGCAGGTCGCCGGGACAGGGGAATAGTGCTTTCTTT. Encoded protein: CASSRSPGQGNSAFF.